This T cell receptor beta chain was captured by sequencing in a study of T cells in Graves' hyperthyroidism and ophthalmopathy. General study findings and limits: From stable hyperthyroidism, ophthalmopathy was set apart by a 13 V-J model.

Graves' hyperthyroidism showing no ophthalmopathy progression within 18 months was considered stable. Uncontrolled infection, other autoimmune disease, pregnancy or lactation led to exclusion. Many counts were recorded for this clonotype. Its antigen is not identified. The CDR3 is 12 amino acids. CDR1 and CDR2 (germline): MGHDK, SYGVNS. V lost 3 bases and J lost 5, with 7 bases in between. RNA transcripts were the template for amplifying TCR beta CDR3 regions. First-round RT-PCR targeting the TCR CDR3 was performed with the HTBI primer set. TCRdb re-called the multiplex PCR reads with MiXCR, one entry per CDR3 protein. The repertoire holds around 700,000 distinct CDR3 sequences, with 30% to 40% as singletons.

The genes are TRBV25-1 and TRBJ1-1; D unresolved. The source is a woman aged 40 to 49 with Graves' hyperthyroidism. The sequencing input was blood. DNA for the CDR3: TGTGCCAGCAGTGACACTATTACTGAAGCTTTCTTT. Protein product: CASSDTITEAFF.